Below, one T cell receptor beta chain is given with its context. Its specificity is not known. The PCR was carried out with 60 Vbeta primers and 13 Jbeta primers. TCRdb's copy holds only in-frame clones and misses some; the assay was immunoSEQ multiplex PCR. The sample has around 64,000 clones; more than 70% are singletons. This specimen belongs to a study of cytomegalovirus exposure and HLA in healthy donors. Across the whole study: Earlier sequencing of 150 million to 200 million T cells yielded approximately 120 million unique TCR beta sequences. Overall study findings and caveats: Researchers reported that a few CMV-associated chains were confirmed in vitro as CMV antigen-specific. It was reported that the classifier diagnosed cytomegalovirus status with high specificity and sensitivity in both the original and validation cohorts.

Sample: PBMCs. The TCR originated in a man aged 25-45 years in good health and CMV-seropositive.

The CDR3 loop reads CASSLGLAGGRQETQYF. CDR3 nucleotides: TGCGCCAGCAGCTTGGGGCTAGCGGGGGGGCGTCAAGAGACCCAGTACTTC. The V call is TRBV5-1, the J call TRBJ2-5, with 12 bases identical to TRBD2. The V and J ends lost 0 bases and 2 bases, in that order; junction bases with no gene match: 5. The CDR3 totals 17 residues. CDR1 is SGHRS and CDR2 is YFSETQ in the germline V gene.